This T cell receptor beta chain appears in the sequencing data of a study of T-cell reconstitution after alpha-beta-depleted transplantation in children. Using unique molecular identifiers, the investigators prepared the TCRbeta library. TCRdb passed the PCR reads through MiXCR, listing each CDR3 protein once. The sample includes some 350,000 distinct CDR3 sequences, around 10% seen only once; the top ten take 2% to 3%. This clonotype was picked up a small number of times. J gave up 6 bases and V 0 bases, and 13 bases lay outside the gene matches. Germline CDR1 is SQVTM and CDR2 is ANQGSEA. This CDR3 is 17 amino acids long.

The material was PBMCs from the stem cell graft donor, obtained from the stem cell graft. The clonotype was recovered from a human donor who donated a stem cell graft to a child with acute lymphoblastic leukemia. The rearrangement uses TRBV29-1 and TRBJ2-3, with 9 positions matching TRBD2. Here the CDR3 DNA reads TGCAGCGTTGAAGAGGGTCAGCTAGCGGGACGGCTTGATACGCAGTATTTT. It codes for CSVEEGQLAGRLDTQYF.